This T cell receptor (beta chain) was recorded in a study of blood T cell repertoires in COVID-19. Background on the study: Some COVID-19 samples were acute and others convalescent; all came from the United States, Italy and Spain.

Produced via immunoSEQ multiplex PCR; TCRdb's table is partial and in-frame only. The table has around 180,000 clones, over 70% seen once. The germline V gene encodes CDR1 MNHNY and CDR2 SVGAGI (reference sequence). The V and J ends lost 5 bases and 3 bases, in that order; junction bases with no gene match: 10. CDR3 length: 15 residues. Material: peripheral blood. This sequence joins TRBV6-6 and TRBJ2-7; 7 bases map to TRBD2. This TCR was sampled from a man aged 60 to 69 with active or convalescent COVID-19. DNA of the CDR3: TGTGCCAGCAGTGTGATTGGCGGGAGTGGCTACGAGCAGTACTTC. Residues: CASSVIGGSGYEQYF.